The rows below give T cell receptor beta chains drawn from one sample of a study of prognosis after radiotherapy for stage I lung cancer. TCRdb called the multiplex PCR reads again in MiXCR, with one record for every CDR3 protein. Of some 56,000 distinct CDR3 sequences in the sample, more than 25% were seen once. The starting material was PBMCs, obtained before or after stereotactic body radiation therapy (not recorded which). These receptors were obtained from a donor aged 50 or older with non-small cell lung cancer. Both conserved end residues are part of each CDR3. D genes are given only for firm matches. For some rows the clone size is stated as once, few or many, or as a class when expanded; others skip it.

D gene: TRBD1
V gene: TRBV6-4
clone size: -
J gene: TRBJ2-3
CDR3 protein: CASSIQGGTGDTQYF
CDR3 DNA: TGTGCCAGCAGTATACAGGGGGGTACGGGAGATACGCAGTATTTT

D gene: -
V gene: TRBV3-1
clone size: many
J gene: TRBJ1-6
CDR3 protein: CASSQGTGLKRSPLHF
CDR3 DNA: TGTGCCAGCAGCCAAGGTACAGGGCTGAAGAGATCACCCCTCCACTTT

D gene: -
V gene: TRBV20-1
clone size: many
J gene: TRBJ1-2
CDR3 protein: CSARVFLGPDGYTF
CDR3 DNA: TGCAGTGCTAGAGTCTTTTTAGGACCGGATGGCTACACCTTC

D gene: -
V gene: TRBV6-2/TRBV6-3
clone size: -
J gene: TRBJ2-3
CDR3 protein: CASSRGRSTDEQYF
CDR3 DNA: TGTGCCAGCAGTCGGGGACGAAGCACAGATGAGCAGTATTTT

D gene: -
V gene: TRBV4-3
clone size: many
J gene: TRBJ1-4
CDR3 protein: CASSQGSGLRNEKLFF
CDR3 DNA: TGCGCCAGCAGTCAAGGTTCGGGGTTGAGAAATGAAAAACTGTTTTTT

D gene: -
V gene: TRBV5-6
clone size: few
J gene: TRBJ1-3
CDR3 protein: CASSLGPRTSGGNTIYF
CDR3 DNA: TGTGCCAGCAGCTTGGGGCCGCGGACTTCGGGGGGAAACACCATATATTTT

D gene: -
V gene: TRBV6-1
clone size: -
J gene: TRBJ2-3
CDR3 protein: CASQPVLAGVDTQYF
CDR3 DNA: TGTGCCAGCCAACCAGTACTAGCCGGTGTAGATACGCAGTATTTT

D gene: -
V gene: TRBV9
clone size: -
J gene: TRBJ2-5
CDR3 protein: CASSPFDVGETQYF
CDR3 DNA: TGTGCCAGCAGCCCGTTCGATGTCGGGGAGACCCAGTACTTC

D gene: TRBD1
V gene: TRBV6-2/TRBV6-3
clone size: -
J gene: TRBJ2-1
CDR3 protein: CASSVRVDRYYNEQFF
CDR3 DNA: TGTGCCAGCAGTGTACGCGTGGACAGGTATTACAATGAGCAGTTCTTC

D gene: -
V gene: TRBV6-1
clone size: many
J gene: TRBJ1-4
CDR3 protein: CASRGGSNEKLFF
CDR3 DNA: TGTGCCAGCAGGGGAGGCTCGAATGAAAAACTGTTTTTT

D gene: -
V gene: TRBV6-1
clone size: many
J gene: TRBJ1-1
CDR3 protein: CASSPEGNVNTEAFF
CDR3 DNA: TGTGCCAGCAGCCCGGAGGGGAACGTGAACACTGAAGCTTTCTTT

D gene: -
V gene: TRBV20-1
clone size: -
J gene: TRBJ1-1
CDR3 protein: CSARGGRWGNTEAFF
CDR3 DNA: TGCAGTGCTAGAGGGGGGCGATGGGGTAACACTGAAGCTTTCTTT

D gene: TRBD1
V gene: TRBV25-1
clone size: many
J gene: TRBJ2-5
CDR3 protein: CASRQGARETQYF
CDR3 DNA: TGTGCCAGCAGACAGGGGGCTCGGGAGACCCAGTACTTC

D gene: TRBD1
V gene: TRBV6-5
clone size: many
J gene: TRBJ2-3
CDR3 protein: CASSFTGGPDTQYF
CDR3 DNA: TGTGCCAGCAGTTTTACAGGGGGCCCAGATACGCAGTATTTT

D gene: -
V gene: TRBV6-4
clone size: -
J gene: TRBJ2-1
CDR3 protein: CASSYGDASFLNEQFF
CDR3 DNA: TGTGCCAGCAGTTACGGGGATGCCAGCTTCCTAAATGAGCAGTTCTTC

D gene: TRBD1
V gene: TRBV7-6
clone size: many
J gene: TRBJ1-2
CDR3 protein: CASSSPGQGGGYTF
CDR3 DNA: TGTGCCAGCAGCTCCCCGGGACAGGGCGGTGGCTACACCTTC

D gene: TRBD2
V gene: TRBV19
clone size: -
J gene: TRBJ2-3
CDR3 protein: CASSPGGGTDTQYF
CDR3 DNA: TGTGCCAGTAGTCCCGGGGGGGGCACAGATACGCAGTATTTT

D gene: -
V gene: TRBV10-2
clone size: many
J gene: TRBJ2-3
CDR3 protein: CASSEFGTGRTDTQYF
CDR3 DNA: TGCGCCAGCAGTGAATTCGGGACGGGCAGGACAGATACGCAGTATTTT

D gene: TRBD1
V gene: TRBV11-2
clone size: many
J gene: TRBJ1-1
CDR3 protein: CASSIDRGNLNTEAFF
CDR3 DNA: TGTGCCAGCAGCATTGACAGGGGGAACCTCAACACTGAAGCTTTCTTT

D gene: TRBD2
V gene: TRBV6-1
clone size: many
J gene: TRBJ2-7
CDR3 protein: CASSVAAGGLYEQYF
CDR3 DNA: TGTGCCAGCAGTGTAGCAGCGGGGGGTCTCTACGAGCAGTACTTC

D gene: -
V gene: TRBV2
clone size: many
J gene: TRBJ2-2
CDR3 protein: CASKISANTGELFF
CDR3 DNA: TGTGCCAGCAAGATCAGCGCGAACACCGGGGAGCTGTTTTTT

D gene: -
V gene: TRBV11-2
clone size: many
J gene: TRBJ1-3
CDR3 protein: CASSLRTGNTIYF
CDR3 DNA: TGTGCCAGCAGCCTGCGGACGGGAAACACCATATATTTT

D gene: -
V gene: TRBV4-2
clone size: many
J gene: TRBJ1-1
CDR3 protein: CASTIGGYSNTEAFF
CDR3 DNA: TGTGCCAGCACCATAGGTGGCTACTCGAACACTGAAGCTTTCTTT

D gene: -
V gene: TRBV5-1
clone size: many
J gene: TRBJ2-3
CDR3 protein: CASSLELWSDTQYF
CDR3 DNA: TGCGCCAGCAGCTTGGAGCTTTGGTCAGATACGCAGTATTTT

D gene: -
V gene: TRBV10-3
clone size: -
J gene: TRBJ1-1
CDR3 protein: CAISESFGGGTEAFF
CDR3 DNA: TGTGCCATCAGTGAGTCCTTCGGGGGAGGAACTGAAGCTTTCTTT

D gene: -
V gene: TRBV6-4
clone size: -
J gene: TRBJ1-1
CDR3 protein: CASSQTREVNTEAFF
CDR3 DNA: TGTGCCAGCAGTCAAACCAGAGAGGTGAACACTGAAGCTTTCTTT

D gene: TRBD1
V gene: TRBV6-5
clone size: many
J gene: TRBJ1-2
CDR3 protein: CASSYTGTGDYGYTF
CDR3 DNA: TGTGCCAGCAGTTACACCGGGACAGGGGACTATGGCTACACCTTC

D gene: -
V gene: TRBV5-8
clone size: many
J gene: TRBJ2-1
CDR3 protein: CASSLVPGAEQFF
CDR3 DNA: TGTGCCAGCAGCTTGGTACCGGGGGCGGAACAGTTCTTC

D gene: -
V gene: TRBV10-2
clone size: many
J gene: TRBJ2-5
CDR3 protein: CASSRERVGETQYF
CDR3 DNA: TGCGCCAGCAGTCGAGAACGGGTGGGGGAGACCCAGTACTTC

D gene: TRBD2
V gene: TRBV27
clone size: many
J gene: TRBJ2-1
CDR3 protein: CASSAWAGDEQFF
CDR3 DNA: TGTGCCAGCAGTGCCTGGGCGGGGGACGAGCAGTTCTTC

D gene: -
V gene: TRBV20-1
clone size: -
J gene: TRBJ2-6
CDR3 protein: CSARYQSVANVLTF
CDR3 DNA: TGCAGTGCTAGATATCAGTCCGTGGCCAACGTCCTGACTTTC

D gene: TRBD1
V gene: TRBV3-1
clone size: many
J gene: TRBJ1-1
CDR3 protein: CASSRPGQLVEAFF
CDR3 DNA: TGTGCCAGCAGCCGGCCGGGACAGTTGGTTGAAGCTTTCTTT

D gene: -
V gene: TRBV7-8
clone size: many
J gene: TRBJ1-1
CDR3 protein: CASSLAQNTEAFF
CDR3 DNA: TGTGCCAGCAGCTTAGCCCAAAACACTGAAGCTTTCTTT

D gene: -
V gene: TRBV7-9
clone size: many
J gene: TRBJ1-1
CDR3 protein: CASSPQAAGTEAFF
CDR3 DNA: TGTGCCAGCAGTCCACAGGCCGCGGGTACTGAAGCTTTCTTT

D gene: -
V gene: TRBV3-1
clone size: many
J gene: TRBJ1-1
CDR3 protein: CASSQGGNLNTEAFF
CDR3 DNA: TGTGCCAGCAGCCAAGGGGGCAACTTGAACACTGAAGCTTTCTTT

D gene: TRBD1
V gene: TRBV12-3/TRBV12-4
clone size: many
J gene: TRBJ2-3
CDR3 protein: CAISGQGQNTQYF
CDR3 DNA: TGTGCCATCTCGGGACAGGGTCAGAATACGCAGTATTTT

D gene: -
V gene: TRBV6-1
clone size: -
J gene: TRBJ1-2
CDR3 protein: CASRADINYGYTF
CDR3 DNA: TGTGCCAGCAGAGCTGACATTAACTATGGCTACACCTTC

D gene: -
V gene: TRBV6-1
clone size: many
J gene: TRBJ2-5
CDR3 protein: CASDSLGVGETQYF
CDR3 DNA: TGTGCCAGCGATTCTCTCGGGGTGGGGGAGACCCAGTACTTC

D gene: TRBD2
V gene: TRBV6-4
clone size: -
J gene: TRBJ2-1
CDR3 protein: CASSRRLAGVLKNNEQFF
CDR3 DNA: TGTGCCAGCAGTCGGAGACTAGCGGGGGTCCTGAAAAACAATGAGCAGTTCTTC

D gene: -
V gene: TRBV30
clone size: many
J gene: TRBJ2-7
CDR3 protein: CAWSAPGVKYEQYF
CDR3 DNA: TGTGCCTGGAGTGCGCCAGGGGTTAAGTACGAGCAGTACTTC

D gene: -
V gene: TRBV3-1
clone size: many
J gene: TRBJ1-5
CDR3 protein: CASSQEGTPQHF
CDR3 DNA: TGTGCCAGCAGCCAAGAGGGGACGCCCCAGCATTTT

D gene: -
V gene: TRBV18
clone size: many
J gene: TRBJ2-2
CDR3 protein: CASSPGTRTGELFF
CDR3 DNA: TGTGCCAGCTCACCAGGGACACGTACCGGGGAGCTGTTTTTT

D gene: TRBD1
V gene: TRBV5-4
clone size: few
J gene: TRBJ1-4
CDR3 protein: CASSSGTEGRRSEKLFF
CDR3 DNA: TGTGCCAGCAGCTCCGGGACAGAAGGACGACGTAGCGAAAAACTGTTTTTT

D gene: -
V gene: TRBV6-5
clone size: many
J gene: TRBJ1-1
CDR3 protein: CASSYAGQANTEAFF
CDR3 DNA: TGTGCCAGCAGTTACGCTGGTCAAGCGAACACTGAAGCTTTCTTT